These 20 T cell receptor beta chains were all obtained from the same sample, sequenced in a study of CD8+CD57+ T cells in acquired aplastic anemia. Those patients picked for sequencing had displayed CD8+CD57+ cell expansion on flow cytometry. Template material for TCR beta VDJ and CDR3 profiling consisted of genomic DNA. TCRdb analysed the reads with MiXCR anew, one entry per CDR3 protein. The sample has around 180,000 distinct CDR3 sequences; approximately 48% are singletons. The source material was sorted CD4+, CD8+, or CD8+CD57+ T cells (not recorded which) from PBMCs. The source is a human donor with aplastic anemia.

The chain uses TRBV4-1 and TRBJ2-7, with D unclear. The last part of the DNA fits TRBJ2-1 better; the J call may be wrong. This CDR3 region has 16 residues. Germline assignment: CDR1 MGHRA and CDR2 YSYEKL. The CDR3 spells CASSQAYNPAFSEQFF. The CDR3 bases are TGCGCCAGCAGCCAAGCGTATAACCCGGCCTTTAGTGAGCAGTTCTTC.

Concerning this clonotype: One junction end does not reproduce the germline sequence, and a read error may be involved. CDR3 amino acids: CSAGDAGTEAFF. The CDR3, as DNA: TGCAGTGCTGGAGATGCAGGCACTGAAGCTTTCTTT. The chain uses TRBV20-1 and TRBJ1-1, with D unclear. Germline loops: CDR1 DFQATT, CDR2 SNEGSKA (reference sequence). The CDR3 covers 12 residues.

This clonotype was recorded many times. The chain recombines TRBV6-5 with TRBJ2-7; D is unclear. CDR1 and CDR2 from the germline V gene are MNHEY and SVGAGI. Trimming took 2 bases from V and 3 from J, leaving 14 bases between them. The CDR3 is 15 residues long. The CDR3 DNA sequence: TGTGCCAGCAGTTACCCGCCTAGGCTAGACTACGAGCAGTACTTC. Translation gives CASSYPPRLDYEQYF.

The chain uses TRBV6-5 and TRBJ2-7; tentative D call: TRBD2 (6 bases). The CDR3 loop spans 15 amino acids. V lost 5 bases to trimming and J lost 5 bases, with 19 bases between them. Germline assignment: CDR1 MNHEY and CDR2 SVGAGI. CDR3 amino acids: CASSHGGGPLDEQYF. CDR3 sequence (DNA): TGTGCCAGCAGTCACGGGGGTGGGCCCCTCGACGAGCAGTACTTC.

The chain couples TRBV25-1 to TRBJ1-1; D is possibly TRBD1 (6 bases). Trimming cost V 3 bases and J 3 bases, with 14 bases left between them. Germline V gene lookup returns CDR1 MGHDK and CDR2 SYGVNS. The CDR3 has 15 amino acids. The CDR3 DNA follows: TGTGCCAGCAGTGAGCTGGGACATTTGGACACTGAAGCTTTCTTT. As protein: CASSELGHLDTEAFF.

The chain couples TRBV29-1 to TRBJ1-1; D uncertain. The length of the CDR3 is 11 residues. Germline V gene data show CDR1 as SQVTM and CDR2 as ANQGSEA. V dropped 8 bases and J dropped 7 bases, with 14 bases sitting between them. CDR3 residues: CSLDGRGEAFF. The CDR3 nucleotides are TGCAGCTTAGACGGGCGGGGTGAAGCTTTCTTT.

The rearrangement joins TRBV29-1 to TRBJ2-2; 13 positions match TRBD2. With V trimmed by 6 bases and J by 2 bases, 6 bases remained unmatched. The CDR3 covers 16 residues. Germline assignment: CDR1 SQVTM and CDR2 ANQGSEA. In nucleotides, the CDR3 is TGCAGCGTCGCCGGGACTAGCGGGATCAACACCGGGGAGCTGTTTTTT. Translating gives CSVAGTSGINTGELFF.

This clonotype was found many times. The rearrangement links TRBV13 to TRBJ2-3; 9 bases line up with TRBD1. Germline V gene lookup returns CDR1 PRHDT and CDR2 FYEKMQ (reference sequence). With 4 bases clipped from V and 4 bases from J, the junction kept 3 bases outside the gene matches. This CDR3 is 14 amino acids long. The chain's CDR3 is CASSSGTGSDTQYF. CDR3 bases: TGTGCCAGCAGCTCCGGGACAGGGTCAGATACGCAGTATTTT. The full variable domain, in which reference TRBV13 and TRBJ2-3 provide the parts outside the CDR3, is AAGVIQSPRHLIKEKRETATLKCYPIPRHDTVYWYQQGPGQDPQFLISFYEKMQSDKGSIPDRFSAQQFSDYHSELNMSSLELGDSALYFCASSSGTGSDTQYFGPGTRLTVL.

The chain joins TRBV29-1 to TRBJ2-7; 7 bases align to TRBD2. This CDR3 comprises 12 residues. From germline, CDR1 is SQVTM and CDR2 ANQGSEA. V shed 4 bases, J shed 2 bases, and the junction held 2 bases outside the gene matches. The CDR3 loop reads CSVGGGAYEQYF. Written as DNA, the CDR3 is TGCAGCGTTGGGGGGGGGGCCTACGAGCAGTACTTC.

The CDR3 is CASRLGQSYEQYF. In DNA form, the CDR3 reads TGTGCCAGCAGGTTGGGACAGAGTTACGAGCAGTACTTC. The J gene is TRBJ2-7, the V gene TRBV28, with 7 bases aligning to TRBD1. V was pared by 6 bases and J by 4 bases, with 6 bases of the junction left unmatched. Germline CDR1 reads MDHEN; CDR2 reads SYDVKM. CDR3 length: 13 amino acids.

This clonotype was counted a few times. The chain uses TRBV30 and TRBJ1-1, with D hard to call. V lost 5 bases and J 1 base, leaving 5 bases between the germline ends. Germline CDR1 reads GTSNPN; CDR2 reads SVGIG (reference sequence). The CDR3 runs to 11 residues. For the CDR3, the DNA is TGTGCCTGGGTTACGAACACTGAAGCTTTCTTT. It yields the protein CAWVTNTEAFF.

This clonotype was counted many times. This chain links TRBV5-6 with TRBJ2-3, with D perhaps matching TRBD2 (6 bases). Germline CDR1 and CDR2: SGHDT and YYEEEE. Deletions cut 1 base from V and 8 bases from J, with 11 bases between. This CDR3 contains 13 residues. This CDR3 is CASSLIVSGTQYF. CDR3 nucleotides: TGTGCCAGCAGCTTGATCGTTAGCGGTACGCAGTATTTT.

This clonotype has more than one count but fewer than ten. The rearrangement joins TRBV5-6 to TRBJ1-2, with D possibly TRBD1 on 5 matching bases. The CDR3 covers 13 residues. V lost 3 bases to trimming and J lost 4 bases, with 10 bases between them. The germline V gene encodes CDR1 SGHDT and CDR2 YYEEEE. DNA of the CDR3: TGTGCCAGCAGCTCCGCAGGGTCCTATGGCTACACCTTC. Protein product: CASSSAGSYGYTF.

The chain joins TRBV7-8 to TRBJ2-1; no clear D gene. V was pared by 5 bases and J by 0 bases, with 14 bases between. The CDR3 has 16 amino acids. From germline, CDR1 is SGHVS and CDR2 FQNEAQ. CDR3 DNA sequence: TGTGCCAGCAGCACTGGAACTGTGAGCTCCTACAATGAGCAGTTCTTC. Protein product: CASSTGTVSSYNEQFF.

The chain recombines TRBV20-1 with TRBJ1-2; TRBD1 is a possible D gene (5 bases). The V gene lost 4 bases and the J gene lost 6 bases, with 12 bases spanning the gap. The CDR3 spans 12 residues. The germline V gene encodes CDR1 DFQATT and CDR2 SNEGSKA (reference sequence). The CDR3 region has the DNA TGCAGTGCTAAAGTAGGGGTTGATGGCTACACCTTC. Residues: CSAKVGVDGYTF.

The chain couples TRBV24-1 to TRBJ2-1; D remains unclear. CDR3 length: 12 residues. Trimming shortened V by 2 bases and J by 8 bases, and 6 bases separated the two germline ends. Germline CDR1 is KGHDR and CDR2 is SFDVKD. CDR3 residues: CATSDSGDEQFF. DNA for the CDR3: TGTGCCACCAGTGATTCAGGAGATGAGCAGTTCTTC.

The J gene is TRBJ2-7, the V gene TRBV10-3; tentatively, D is TRBD2 (6 bases). The CDR3 extends over 14 amino acids. V was shortened by 8 bases and J by 0 bases, with 14 bases between the two germline ends. CDR1 and CDR2 (germline): ENHRY, SYGVKD. For the CDR3, the DNA is TGTGCCATCTCGGCTAGCGAGAGCTCCTACGAGCAGTACTTC. Its protein product is CAISASESSYEQYF.

This rearrangement joins TRBV19 to TRBJ2-7; D not certain. The V and J ends lost 7 bases and 4 bases respectively, with 17 bases between them. CDR1 LNHDA and CDR2 SQIVND come from the germline V gene (reference sequence). The CDR3 totals 14 residues. CDR3 in amino acids: CASMIDSSHYEQYF. DNA for the CDR3: TGTGCCAGTATGATTGACTCAAGCCATTACGAGCAGTACTTC.

The chain couples TRBV19 to TRBJ2-4, with a weak D call TRBD1 (6 bases). Germline CDR1 LNHDA, CDR2 SQIVND (reference sequence). The CDR3 consists of 15 residues. Trimming removed 9 bases at V and 5 bases at J, with 20 bases between. In DNA form, the CDR3 reads TGTGCCAGCAGGTCCCCGGGACGGACAGAAAACATTCAGTACTTC. It translates to CASRSPGRTENIQYF.

The V and J genes are TRBV11-2 and TRBJ2-3; D not resolved. Trimming stripped 6 bases from V and 0 bases from J, with 10 bases between. The CDR3 consists of 14 residues. Per germline, CDR1 SGHAT and CDR2 FQNNGV. In DNA, the CDR3 is TGTGCCAGCAGGTCCCCGGAAAGCACAGATACGCAGTATTTT. It translates to CASRSPESTDTQYF.